This paragraph covers one T cell receptor (beta chain) sequence. TCRdb's table, derived via immunoSEQ multiplex PCR, lists solely in-frame clones and lacks some. The data hold roughly 49,000 clones, with roughly four fifths observed a single time. The entry originates in a study of OX40 agonist ivuxolimab in advanced cancers. For the study at large: Age averaged around 60 years (range roughly 23 to 85), and around 78% were male. It was permissible to have had prior anti-PD-1, anti-PD-L1 or anti-CTLA-4 therapy, and over 35% had some.

Germline CDR1 SGHDT, CDR2 YYEEEE. CDR3 size: 14 residues. Trimming removed 0 bases at V and 0 bases at J, with 4 bases between. The TCR originated in an adult with an advanced solid tumor such as melanoma, head and neck, liver or kidney cancer. The chain combines TRBV5-6 with TRBJ2-4; D is uncertain. Sample: CD4+ or CD8+ T cells sorted from blood, taken in a trial of the OX40 agonist ivuxolimab. The CDR3 here is CASSLVLAKNIQYF. CDR3 nucleotide sequence: TGTGCCAGCAGCTTGGTACTAGCCAAAAACATTCAGTACTTC.